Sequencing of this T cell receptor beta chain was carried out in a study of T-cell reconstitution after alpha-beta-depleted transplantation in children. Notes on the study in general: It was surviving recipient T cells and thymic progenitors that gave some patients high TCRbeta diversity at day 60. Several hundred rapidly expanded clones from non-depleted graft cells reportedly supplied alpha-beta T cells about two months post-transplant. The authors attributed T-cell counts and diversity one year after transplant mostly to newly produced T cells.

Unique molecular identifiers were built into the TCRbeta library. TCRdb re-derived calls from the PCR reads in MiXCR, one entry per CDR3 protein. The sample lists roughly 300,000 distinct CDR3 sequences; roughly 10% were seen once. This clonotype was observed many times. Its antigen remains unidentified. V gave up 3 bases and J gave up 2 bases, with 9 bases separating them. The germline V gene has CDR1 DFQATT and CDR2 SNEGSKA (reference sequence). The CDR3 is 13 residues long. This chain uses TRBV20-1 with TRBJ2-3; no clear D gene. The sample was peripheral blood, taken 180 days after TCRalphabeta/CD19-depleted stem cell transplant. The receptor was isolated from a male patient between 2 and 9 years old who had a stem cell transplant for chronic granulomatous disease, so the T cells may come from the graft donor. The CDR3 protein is CSASGDITDTQYF. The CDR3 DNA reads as TGCAGTGCTAGTGGGGATATCACAGATACGCAGTATTTT.